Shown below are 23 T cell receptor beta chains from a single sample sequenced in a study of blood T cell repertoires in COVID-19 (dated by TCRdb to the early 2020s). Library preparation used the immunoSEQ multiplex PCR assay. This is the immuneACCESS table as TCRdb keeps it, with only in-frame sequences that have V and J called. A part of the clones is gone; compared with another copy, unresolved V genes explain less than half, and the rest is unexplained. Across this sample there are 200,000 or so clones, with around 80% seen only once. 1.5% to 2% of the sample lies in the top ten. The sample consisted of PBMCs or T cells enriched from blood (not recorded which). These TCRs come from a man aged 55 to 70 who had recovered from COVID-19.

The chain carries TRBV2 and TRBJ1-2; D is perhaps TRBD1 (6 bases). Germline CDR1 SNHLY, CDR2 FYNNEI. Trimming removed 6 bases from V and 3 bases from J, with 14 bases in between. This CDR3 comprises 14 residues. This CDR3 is CASSPIRGDYGYTF. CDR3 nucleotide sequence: TGTGCCAGCAGCCCCATCAGGGGTGACTATGGCTACACCTTC.

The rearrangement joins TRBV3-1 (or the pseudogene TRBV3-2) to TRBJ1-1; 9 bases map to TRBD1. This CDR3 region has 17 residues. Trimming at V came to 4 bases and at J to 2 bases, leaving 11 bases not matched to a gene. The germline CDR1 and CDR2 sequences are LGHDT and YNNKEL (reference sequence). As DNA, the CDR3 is TGTGCCAGCAGCCTCCGGGCACAGGGGGCTGGAAACACTGAAGCTTTCTTT. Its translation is CASSLRAQGAGNTEAFF.

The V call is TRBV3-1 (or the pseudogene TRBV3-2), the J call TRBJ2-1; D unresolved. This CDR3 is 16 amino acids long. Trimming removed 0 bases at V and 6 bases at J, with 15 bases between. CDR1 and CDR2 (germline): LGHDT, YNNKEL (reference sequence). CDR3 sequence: CASSQDSKRWFNEQFF. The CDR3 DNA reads TGTGCCAGCAGCCAAGATAGCAAGCGATGGTTCAATGAGCAGTTCTTC.

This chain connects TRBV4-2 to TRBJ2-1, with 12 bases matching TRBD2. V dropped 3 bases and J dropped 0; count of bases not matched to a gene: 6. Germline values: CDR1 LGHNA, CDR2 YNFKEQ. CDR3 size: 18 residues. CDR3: CASSHGLAGTSSYNEQFF. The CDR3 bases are TGTGCCAGCAGCCACGGACTAGCGGGGACGAGCTCCTACAATGAGCAGTTCTTC.

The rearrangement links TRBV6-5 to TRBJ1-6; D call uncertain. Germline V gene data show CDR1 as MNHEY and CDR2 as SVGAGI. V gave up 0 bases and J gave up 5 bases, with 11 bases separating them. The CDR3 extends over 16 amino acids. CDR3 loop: CASSYSGQANNSPLHF. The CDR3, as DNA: TGTGCCAGCAGTTACTCTGGTCAGGCGAATAATTCACCCCTCCACTTT.

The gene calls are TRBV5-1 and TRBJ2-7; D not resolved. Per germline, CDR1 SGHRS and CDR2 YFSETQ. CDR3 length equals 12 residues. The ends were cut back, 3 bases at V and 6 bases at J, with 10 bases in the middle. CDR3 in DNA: TGCGCCAGCAGCTCCCGTCCGTTCGAGCAGTACTTC. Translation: CASSSRPFEQYF.

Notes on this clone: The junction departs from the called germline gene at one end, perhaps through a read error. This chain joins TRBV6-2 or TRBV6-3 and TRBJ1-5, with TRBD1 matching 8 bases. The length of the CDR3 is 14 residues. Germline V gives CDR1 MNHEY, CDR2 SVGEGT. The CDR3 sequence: CASSYSGGGQPQHF. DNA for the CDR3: TGTGCCAGCAGCTACTCAGGGGGCGGTCAGCCCCAGCATTTT.

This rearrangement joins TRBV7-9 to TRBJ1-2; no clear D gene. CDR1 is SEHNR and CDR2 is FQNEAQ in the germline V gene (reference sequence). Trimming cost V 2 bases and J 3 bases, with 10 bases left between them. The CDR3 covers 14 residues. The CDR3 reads CASSLSASDYGYTF. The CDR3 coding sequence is TGTGCCAGCAGCTTATCAGCGTCGGACTATGGCTACACCTTC.

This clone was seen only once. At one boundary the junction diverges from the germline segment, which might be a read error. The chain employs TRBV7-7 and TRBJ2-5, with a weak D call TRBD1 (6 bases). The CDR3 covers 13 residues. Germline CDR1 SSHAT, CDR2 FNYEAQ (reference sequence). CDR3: CASSLVQGETQYF. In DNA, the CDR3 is TGTGCTAGCAGCTTAGTACAGGGTGAGACCCAGTACTTC.

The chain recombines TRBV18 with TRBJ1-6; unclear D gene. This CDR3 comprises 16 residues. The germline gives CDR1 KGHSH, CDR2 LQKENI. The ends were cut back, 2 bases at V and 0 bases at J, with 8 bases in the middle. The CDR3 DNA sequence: TGTGCCAGCTCACCAAACCCCAGCTCCTATAATTCACCCCTCCACTTT. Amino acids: CASSPNPSSYNSPLHF. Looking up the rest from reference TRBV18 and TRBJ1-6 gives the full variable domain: NAGVMQNPRHLVRRRGQEARLRCSPMKGHSHVYWYRQLPEEGLKFMVYLQKENIIDESGMPKERFSAEFPKEGPSILRIQQVVRGDSAAYFCASSPNPSSYNSPLHFGNGTRLTVT.

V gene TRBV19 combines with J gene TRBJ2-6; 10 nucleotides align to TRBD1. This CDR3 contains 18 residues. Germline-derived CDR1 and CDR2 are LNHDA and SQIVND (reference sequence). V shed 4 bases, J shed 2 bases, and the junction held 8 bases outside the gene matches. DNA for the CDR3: TGTGCCAGTAGTACGAGACAGGGGGCGATTCCTGGGGCCAACGTCCTGACTTTC. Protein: CASSTRQGAIPGANVLTF.

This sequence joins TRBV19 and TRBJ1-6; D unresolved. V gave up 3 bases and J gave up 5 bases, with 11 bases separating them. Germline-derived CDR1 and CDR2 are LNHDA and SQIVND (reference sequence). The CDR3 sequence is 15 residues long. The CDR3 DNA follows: TGTGCCAGTAGTATTGCACCGGGAGATAATTCACCCCTCCACTTT. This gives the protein CASSIAPGDNSPLHF.

The CDR3 sequence is CASSQDMGGLTGELFF. DNA for the CDR3: TGCGCCAGCAGCCAAGATATGGGGGGGCTTACCGGGGAGCTGTTTTTT. The rearrangement links TRBV4-3 to TRBJ2-2; a weak D match, TRBD2 (7 bases). V lost 0 bases to trimming and J lost 5 bases, with 13 bases between them. The germline V gene encodes CDR1 LGHNA and CDR2 YSLEER. The CDR3 contains 16 residues.

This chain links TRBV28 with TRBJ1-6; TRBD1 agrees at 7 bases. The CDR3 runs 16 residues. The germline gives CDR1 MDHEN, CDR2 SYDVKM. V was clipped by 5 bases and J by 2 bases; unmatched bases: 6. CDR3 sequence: CASSRSGGPYNSPLHF. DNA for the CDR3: TGTGCCAGCAGTAGATCAGGGGGGCCCTATAATTCACCCCTCCACTTT.

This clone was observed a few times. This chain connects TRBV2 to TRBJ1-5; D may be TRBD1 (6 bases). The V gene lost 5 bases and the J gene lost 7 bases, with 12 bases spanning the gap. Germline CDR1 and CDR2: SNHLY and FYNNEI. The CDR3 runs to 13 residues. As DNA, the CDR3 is TGTGCCAGCAGTCGGGAGGGGGGCCAGCCCCAGCATTTT. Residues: CASSREGGQPQHF.

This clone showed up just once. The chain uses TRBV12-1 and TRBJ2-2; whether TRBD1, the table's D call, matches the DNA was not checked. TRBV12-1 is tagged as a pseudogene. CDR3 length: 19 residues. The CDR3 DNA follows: TGTGCCAGCAGCTTCGCCCCCGGACGGAAGCGCAGGGCGGCCGGGGAGCTGTTTTTT. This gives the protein CASSFAPGRKRRAAGELFF.

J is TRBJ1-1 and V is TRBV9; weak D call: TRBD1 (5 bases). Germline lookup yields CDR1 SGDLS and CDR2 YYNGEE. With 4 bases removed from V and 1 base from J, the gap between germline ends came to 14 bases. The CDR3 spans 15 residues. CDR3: CASSQSGGKNTEAFF. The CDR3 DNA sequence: TGTGCCAGCAGCCAAAGCGGGGGAAAGAACACTGAAGCTTTCTTT.

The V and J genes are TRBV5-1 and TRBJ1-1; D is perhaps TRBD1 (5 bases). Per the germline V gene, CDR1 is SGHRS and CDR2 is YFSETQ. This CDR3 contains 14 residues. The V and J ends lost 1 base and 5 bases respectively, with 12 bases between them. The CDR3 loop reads CASSLTGIDTEAFF. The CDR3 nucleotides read TGCGCCAGCAGCTTGACAGGTATAGATACTGAAGCTTTCTTT.

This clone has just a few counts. As DNA, the CDR3 is TGTGCCAGCAGCGTGGGACAGACCGTTAGAGGCTACACCTTC. It specifies CASSVGQTVRGYTF. The chain is built from TRBV5-4 and TRBJ1-2, with 7 bases identical to TRBD1. The CDR3 spans 14 residues. The germline V gene has CDR1 SGHNT and CDR2 YYREEE (reference sequence). The junction had 11 bases not matched to a gene; V was cut back by 4 bases and J by 8 bases. Using reference TRBV5-4 and TRBJ1-2 for the parts outside the CDR3, the full variable domain is ETGVTQSPTHLIKTRGQQVTLRCSSQSGHNTVSWYQQALGQGPQFIFQYYREEENGRGNFPPRFSGLQFPNYSSELNVNALELDDSALYLCASSVGQTVRGYTFGSGTRLTVV.

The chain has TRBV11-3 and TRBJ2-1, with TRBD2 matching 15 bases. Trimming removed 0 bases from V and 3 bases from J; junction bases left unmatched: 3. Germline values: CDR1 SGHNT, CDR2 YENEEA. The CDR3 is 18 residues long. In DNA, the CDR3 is TGTGCCAGCAGCTTAGAAGGGACTAGCGGGGGGCACTACAATGAGCAGTTCTTC. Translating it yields CASSLEGTSGGHYNEQFF.

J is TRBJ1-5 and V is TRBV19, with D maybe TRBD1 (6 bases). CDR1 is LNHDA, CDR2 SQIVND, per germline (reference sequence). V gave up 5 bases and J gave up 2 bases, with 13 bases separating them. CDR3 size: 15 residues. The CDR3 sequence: CASSYRAEGNQPQHF. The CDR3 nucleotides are TGTGCCAGTAGTTACAGGGCAGAGGGCAATCAGCCCCAGCATTTT.

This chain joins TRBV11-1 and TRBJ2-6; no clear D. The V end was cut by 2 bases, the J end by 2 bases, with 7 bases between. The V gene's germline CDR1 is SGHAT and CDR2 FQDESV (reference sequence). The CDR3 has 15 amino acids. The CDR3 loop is CASSLSPAGANVLTF. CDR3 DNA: TGTGCCAGCAGCTTATCACCGGCTGGGGCCAACGTCCTGACTTTC.

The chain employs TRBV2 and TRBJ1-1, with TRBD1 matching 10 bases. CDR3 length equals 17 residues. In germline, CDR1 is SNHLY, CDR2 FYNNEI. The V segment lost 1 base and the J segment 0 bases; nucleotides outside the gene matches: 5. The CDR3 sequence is CASSEGTGGGMNTEAFF. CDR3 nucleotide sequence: TGTGCCAGCAGTGAAGGGACAGGGGGTGGCATGAACACTGAAGCTTTCTTT.